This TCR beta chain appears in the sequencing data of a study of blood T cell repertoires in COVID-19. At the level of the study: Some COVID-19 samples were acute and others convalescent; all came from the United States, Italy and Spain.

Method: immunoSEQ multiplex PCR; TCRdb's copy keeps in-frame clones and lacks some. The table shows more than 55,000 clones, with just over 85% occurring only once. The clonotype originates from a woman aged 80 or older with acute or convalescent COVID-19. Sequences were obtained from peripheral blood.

The CDR3 nucleotides read TGTGCCAGCAGCCGATTTAGAGGAGATACGCAGTATTTT. Translating it yields CASSRFRGDTQYF. The chain carries TRBV14 and TRBJ2-3; the D is unclear. CDR3 size: 13 residues. The V end was cut by 4 bases, the J end by 5 bases, with 10 bases between. CDR1 is SGHDN, CDR2 FVKESK, per germline.